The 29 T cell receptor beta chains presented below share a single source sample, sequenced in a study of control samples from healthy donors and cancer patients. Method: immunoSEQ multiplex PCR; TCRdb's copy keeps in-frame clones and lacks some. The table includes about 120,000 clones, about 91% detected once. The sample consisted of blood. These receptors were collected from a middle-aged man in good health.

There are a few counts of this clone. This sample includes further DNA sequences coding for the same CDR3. The CDR3 coding sequence is TGTGCCAGCAGCTGGGACAGGGGCACTGAAGCTTTCTTT. Translation: CASSWDRGTEAFF. The J gene is TRBJ1-1, the V gene TRBV6-6, with 10 bases that match TRBD1. J lost 4 bases, V lost 6 bases, and 2 bases had no gene match. The CDR3 covers 13 residues. Germline CDR1 MNHNY, CDR2 SVGAGI (reference sequence).

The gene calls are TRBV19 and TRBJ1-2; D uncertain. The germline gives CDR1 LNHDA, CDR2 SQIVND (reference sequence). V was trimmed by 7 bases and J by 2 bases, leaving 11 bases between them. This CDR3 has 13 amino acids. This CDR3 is CASTWMGNYGYTF. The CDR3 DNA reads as TGTGCCAGTACCTGGATGGGAAACTATGGCTACACCTTC.

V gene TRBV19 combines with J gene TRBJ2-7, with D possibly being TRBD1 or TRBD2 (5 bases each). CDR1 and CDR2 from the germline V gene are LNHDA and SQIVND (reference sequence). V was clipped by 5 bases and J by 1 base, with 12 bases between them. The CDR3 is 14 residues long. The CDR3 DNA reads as TGTGCCAGTAGTTCCGAGTGGGGGTCCTACGAGCAGTACTTC. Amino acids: CASSSEWGSYEQYF.

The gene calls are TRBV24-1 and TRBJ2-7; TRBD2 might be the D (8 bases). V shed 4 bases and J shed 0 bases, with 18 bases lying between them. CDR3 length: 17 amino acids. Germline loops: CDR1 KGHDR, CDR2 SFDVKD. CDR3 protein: CATSEKNRGLGSYEQYF. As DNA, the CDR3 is TGTGCCACCAGTGAGAAAAACAGGGGACTAGGCTCCTACGAGCAGTACTTC.

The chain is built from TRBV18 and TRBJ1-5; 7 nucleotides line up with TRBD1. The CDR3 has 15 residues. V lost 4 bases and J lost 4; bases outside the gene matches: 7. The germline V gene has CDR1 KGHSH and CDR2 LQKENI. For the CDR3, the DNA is TGTGCCAGCTCACTGTCCGGGACAGTTAATCAGCCCCAGCATTTT. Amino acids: CASSLSGTVNQPQHF. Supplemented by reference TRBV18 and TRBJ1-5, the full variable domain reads NAGVMQNPRHLVRRRGQEARLRCSPMKGHSHVYWYRQLPEEGLKFMVYLQKENIIDESGMPKERFSAEFPKEGPSILRIQQVVRGDSAAYFCASSLSGTVNQPQHFGDGTRLSIL.

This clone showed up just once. The CDR3: CSVERFGQLTEAFF. CDR3 coding DNA: TGCAGCGTTGAAAGATTTGGTCAGTTAACTGAAGCTTTCTTT. The chain is built from TRBV29-1 and TRBJ1-1; no clear D gene. This CDR3 comprises 14 residues. Between the trimmed V and J ends, which lost 2 bases and 5 bases, there was a span of 15 bases. Germline values: CDR1 SQVTM, CDR2 ANQGSEA. Variable domain in full (rest from reference TRBV29-1 and TRBJ1-1): SAVISQKPSRDICQRGTSLTIQCQVDSQVTMMFWYRQQPGQSLTLIATANQGSEATYESGFVIDKFPISRPNLTFSTLTVSNMSPEDSSIYLCSVERFGQLTEAFFGQGTRLTVV.

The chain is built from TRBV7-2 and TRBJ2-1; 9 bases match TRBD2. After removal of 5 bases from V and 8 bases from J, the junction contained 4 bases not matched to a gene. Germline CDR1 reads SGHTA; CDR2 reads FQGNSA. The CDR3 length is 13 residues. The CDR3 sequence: CASSGGGAHEQFF. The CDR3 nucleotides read TGTGCCAGCAGCGGCGGGGGGGCCCATGAGCAGTTCTTC.

The DNA for the CDR3 is TGTGCCAGCAGCTTAGGGACATCTCAACTGTTTTTT. It is translated as CASSLGTSQLFF. The chain carries TRBV7-9 and TRBJ1-4; D perhaps matches TRBD1 (5 bases). This CDR3 contains 12 residues. Germline-derived CDR1 and CDR2 are SEHNR and FQNEAQ (reference sequence). Deletions cut 1 base from V and 12 bases from J, with 9 bases between.

The CDR3 here is CAWNRGHGEKLFF. In DNA, the CDR3 is TGTGCCTGGAATAGGGGGCATGGAGAAAAACTGTTTTTT. This chain uses TRBV30 with TRBJ1-4; 7 bases agree with TRBD1. The V gene end was trimmed by 4 bases and the J gene end by 8 bases; junction bases not matched to a gene: 7. The CDR3 extends over 13 amino acids. Germline V CDR1 and CDR2: GTSNPN, SVGIG (reference sequence).

CDR3 in DNA: TGTGCCAGCAGCTCCGTACAGGGGGTAAACGAGCAGTACTTC. This encodes CASSSVQGVNEQYF. The chain carries TRBV7-9 and TRBJ2-7; 8 positions agree with TRBD1. The CDR3 extends over 14 amino acids. V shed 4 bases, J shed 5 bases, and the junction held 7 bases outside the gene matches. CDR1 and CDR2 (germline): SEHNR, FQNEAQ (reference sequence).

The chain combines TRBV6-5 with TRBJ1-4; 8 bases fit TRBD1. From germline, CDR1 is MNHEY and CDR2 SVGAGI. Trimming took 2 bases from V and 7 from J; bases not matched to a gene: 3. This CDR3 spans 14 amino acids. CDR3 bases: TGTGCCAGCAGTTACGCAGGGGGCAGTGAAAAACTGTTTTTT. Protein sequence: CASSYAGGSEKLFF.

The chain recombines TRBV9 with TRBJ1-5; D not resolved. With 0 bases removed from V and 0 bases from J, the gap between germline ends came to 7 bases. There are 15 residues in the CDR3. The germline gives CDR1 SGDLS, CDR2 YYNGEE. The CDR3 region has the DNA TGTGCCAGCAGCGTAGGGGTAAATAGCAATCAGCCCCAGCATTTT. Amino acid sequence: CASSVGVNSNQPQHF.

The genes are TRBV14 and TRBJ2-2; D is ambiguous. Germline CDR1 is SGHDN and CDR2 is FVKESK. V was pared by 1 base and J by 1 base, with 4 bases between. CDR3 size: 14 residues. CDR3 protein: CASSQGQNTGELFF. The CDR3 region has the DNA TGTGCCAGCAGCCAAGGGCAGAACACCGGGGAGCTGTTTTTT. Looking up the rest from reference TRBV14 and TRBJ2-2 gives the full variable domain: EAGVTQFPSHSVIEKGQTVTLRCDPISGHDNLYWYRRVMGKEIKFLLHFVKESKQDESGMPNNRFLAERTGGTYSTLKVQPAELEDSGVYFCASSQGQNTGELFFGEGSRLTVL.

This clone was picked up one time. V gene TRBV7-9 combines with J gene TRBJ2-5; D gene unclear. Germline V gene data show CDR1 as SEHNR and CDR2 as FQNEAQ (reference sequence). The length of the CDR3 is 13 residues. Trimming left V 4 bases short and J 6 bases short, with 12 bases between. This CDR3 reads CASSYPGQKTQYF. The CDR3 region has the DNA TGTGCCAGCAGCTATCCCGGCCAGAAGACCCAGTACTTC.

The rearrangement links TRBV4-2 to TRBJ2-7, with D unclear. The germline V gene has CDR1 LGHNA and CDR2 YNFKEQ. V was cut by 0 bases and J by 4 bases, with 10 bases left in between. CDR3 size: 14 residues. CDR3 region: CASSQDLHKYEQYF. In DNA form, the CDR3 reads TGTGCCAGCAGCCAAGATCTGCACAAATACGAGCAGTACTTC.

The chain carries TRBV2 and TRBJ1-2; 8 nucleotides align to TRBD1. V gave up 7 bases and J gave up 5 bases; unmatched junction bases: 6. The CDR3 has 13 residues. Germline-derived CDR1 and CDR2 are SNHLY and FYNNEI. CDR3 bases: TGTGCCAGCAAATCACAGGGGGTGTATGGCTACACCTTC. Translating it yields CASKSQGVYGYTF.

The CDR3 spells CSASGLAGDPAPTDTQYF. For the CDR3, the DNA is TGCAGTGCTAGTGGTCTAGCGGGGGATCCCGCCCCCACAGATACGCAGTATTTT. This chain connects TRBV20-1 to TRBJ2-3; 10 bases map to TRBD2. The CDR3 contains 18 residues. CDR1 and CDR2 from the germline V gene are DFQATT and SNEGSKA (reference sequence). After removal of 3 bases from V and 2 bases from J, the junction contained 14 bases not matched to a gene.

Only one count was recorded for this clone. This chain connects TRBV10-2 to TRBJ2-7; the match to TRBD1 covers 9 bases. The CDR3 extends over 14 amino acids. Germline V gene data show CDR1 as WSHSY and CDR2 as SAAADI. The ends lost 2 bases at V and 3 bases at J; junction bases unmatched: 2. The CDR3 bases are TGCGCCAGCAGTGAGCGGGACAGGGTCTACGAGCAGTACTTC. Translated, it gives CASSERDRVYEQYF.

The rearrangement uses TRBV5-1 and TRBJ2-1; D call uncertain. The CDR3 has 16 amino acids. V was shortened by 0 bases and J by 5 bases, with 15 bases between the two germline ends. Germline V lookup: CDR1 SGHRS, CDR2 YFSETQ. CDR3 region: CASSLAGGRKNNEQFF. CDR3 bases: TGCGCCAGCAGCTTGGCTGGCGGAAGAAAAAACAATGAGCAGTTCTTC.

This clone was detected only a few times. The CDR3 DNA follows: TGTGCCGGGCGGGAAACCGGGCGCCCTGAAGCTTTCTTT. Translating gives CAGRETGRPEAFF. This chain uses TRBV19 with TRBJ1-1; D not certain. This CDR3 spans 13 amino acids. Between the trimmed V and J ends, which lost 11 bases and 6 bases, there was a span of 19 bases. The germline CDR1 and CDR2 sequences are LNHDA and SQIVND (reference sequence).

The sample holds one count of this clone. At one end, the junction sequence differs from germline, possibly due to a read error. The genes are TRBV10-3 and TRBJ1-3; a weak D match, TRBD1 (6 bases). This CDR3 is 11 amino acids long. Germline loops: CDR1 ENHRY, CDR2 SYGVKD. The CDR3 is CAIKSRGLNEF. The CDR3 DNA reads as TGTGCCATCAAATCCAGGGGCCTCAACGAATTT.

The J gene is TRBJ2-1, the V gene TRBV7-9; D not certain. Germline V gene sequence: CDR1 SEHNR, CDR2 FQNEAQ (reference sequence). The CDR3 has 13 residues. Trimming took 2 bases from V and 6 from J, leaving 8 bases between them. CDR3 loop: CASSLLLVNEQFF. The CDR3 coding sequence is TGTGCCAGCAGCTTACTCCTTGTCAATGAGCAGTTCTTC.

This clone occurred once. CDR3 coding DNA: TGCGCCAGCAGCACCCGTGTGACAGGAACCTATAATTCACCCCTCCACTTT. It yields the protein CASSTRVTGTYNSPLHF. The chain uses TRBV5-1 and TRBJ1-6, with a weak D call TRBD1 (6 bases). The germline CDR1 and CDR2 sequences are SGHRS and YFSETQ. V was clipped by 4 bases and J by 2 bases, with 16 bases between them. The CDR3 runs to 17 residues.

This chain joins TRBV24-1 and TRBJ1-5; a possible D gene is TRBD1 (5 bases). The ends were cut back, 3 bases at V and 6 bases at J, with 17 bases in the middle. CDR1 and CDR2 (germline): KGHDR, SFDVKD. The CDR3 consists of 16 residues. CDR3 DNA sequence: TGTGCCACCAGTGATCCGCGGGGGGAAAGAGGTCAGCCCCAGCATTTT. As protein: CATSDPRGERGQPQHF.

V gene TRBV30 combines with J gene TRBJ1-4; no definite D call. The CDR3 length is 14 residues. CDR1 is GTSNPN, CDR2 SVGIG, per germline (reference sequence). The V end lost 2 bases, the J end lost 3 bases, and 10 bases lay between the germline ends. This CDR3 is CAWSRTRANEKLFF. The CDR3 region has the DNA TGTGCCTGGAGTAGGACGAGGGCTAATGAAAAACTGTTTTTT.

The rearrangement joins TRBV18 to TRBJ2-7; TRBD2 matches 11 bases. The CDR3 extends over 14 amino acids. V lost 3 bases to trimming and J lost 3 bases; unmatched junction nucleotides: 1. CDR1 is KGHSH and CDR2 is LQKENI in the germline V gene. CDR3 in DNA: TGTGCCAGCTCACCTAGCGGGGGGGGCTACGAGCAGTACTTC. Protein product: CASSPSGGGYEQYF.

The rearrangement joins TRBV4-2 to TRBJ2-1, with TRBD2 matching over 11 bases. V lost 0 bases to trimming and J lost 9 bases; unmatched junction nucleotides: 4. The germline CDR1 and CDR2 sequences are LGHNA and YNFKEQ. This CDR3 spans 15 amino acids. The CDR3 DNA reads TGTGCCAGCAGCCAAGAACTAGCGGGGGTTAGTGAGCAGTTCTTC. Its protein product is CASSQELAGVSEQFF.

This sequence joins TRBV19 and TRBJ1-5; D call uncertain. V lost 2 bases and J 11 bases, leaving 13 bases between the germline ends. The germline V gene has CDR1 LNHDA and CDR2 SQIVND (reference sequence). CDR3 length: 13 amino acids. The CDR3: CASSISLRWAQHF. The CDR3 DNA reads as TGTGCCAGTAGTATAAGTTTAAGGTGGGCCCAGCATTTT.

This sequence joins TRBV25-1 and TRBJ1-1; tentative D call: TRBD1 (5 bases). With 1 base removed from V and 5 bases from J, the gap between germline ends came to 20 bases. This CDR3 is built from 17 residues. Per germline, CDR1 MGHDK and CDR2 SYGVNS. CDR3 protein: CASSESAFRGPRTEAFF. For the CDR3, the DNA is TGTGCCAGCAGTGAATCGGCGTTTAGGGGCCCCCGAACTGAAGCTTTCTTT.